This T cell receptor beta chain stems from a study of blood T cell repertoires in COVID-19. Study as a whole: COVID-19 samples collected from the United States, Italy and Spain covered acute and convalescent phases. T cells, B-cell-depleted T cells, or PBMCs supplied cDNA or gDNA.

V trimming: 0 bases; J trimming: 0 bases; junction bases outside the gene matches: 8. This CDR3 comprises 18 residues. The germline CDR1 and CDR2 sequences are SGHTA and FQGNSA. In the authors' workflow: Reference gene primers were amplified, and this amplification served to estimate nucleated cell counts. Using immunoSEQ multiplex PCR, the repertoire was profiled, and TCRdb retains in-frame clones only, with some absent. The V and J calls and the clone size are those of that table, but D and trimming were determined from the DNA. The sample yields about 200,000 clones, roughly 78% seen once. V is TRBV7-2 and J is TRBJ2-3; 8 nucleotides agree with TRBD1. Sample: peripheral blood. This sequence originates from a woman between 40 and 50 years old with acute or convalescent COVID-19. CDR3 sequence (DNA): TGTGCCAGCAGCTTAGCGGGGTCAGGGGGCCGGAGCACAGATACGCAGTATTTT. It yields the protein CASSLAGSGGRSTDTQYF. Based on the CDR3 plus reference TRBV7-2 and TRBJ2-3, the full variable domain is GAGVSQSPSNKVTEKGKDVELRCDPISGHTALYWYRQSLGQGLEFLIYFQGNSAPDKSGLPSDRFSAERTGGSVSTLTIQRTQQEDSAVYLCASSLAGSGGRSTDTQYFGPGTRLTVL.